What follows describes a single TCR beta chain. This sample was taken from a study of blood T cell repertoires in COVID-19. The wider study: Material from acute and convalescent COVID-19 was sourced from the United States, Italy and Spain.

The CDR3 covers 15 residues. V was trimmed by 4 bases and J by 1 base, leaving 14 bases between them. Germline assignment: CDR1 SGHRS and CDR2 YFSETQ. Sequenced by immunoSEQ multiplex PCR; TCRdb stores in-frame clones only, minus some. In the table there are 30,000 to 40,000 clones, around 80% of which are singletons. The sequencing input was peripheral blood. The sequence came from a man older than 75 with active or convalescent COVID-19. V is TRBV5-1 and J is TRBJ1-1; D gene ambiguous. The CDR3 loop is CASSKDGGANTEAFF. CDR3 sequence (DNA): TGCGCCAGCAGCAAGGACGGAGGAGCGAACACTGAAGCTTTCTTT.